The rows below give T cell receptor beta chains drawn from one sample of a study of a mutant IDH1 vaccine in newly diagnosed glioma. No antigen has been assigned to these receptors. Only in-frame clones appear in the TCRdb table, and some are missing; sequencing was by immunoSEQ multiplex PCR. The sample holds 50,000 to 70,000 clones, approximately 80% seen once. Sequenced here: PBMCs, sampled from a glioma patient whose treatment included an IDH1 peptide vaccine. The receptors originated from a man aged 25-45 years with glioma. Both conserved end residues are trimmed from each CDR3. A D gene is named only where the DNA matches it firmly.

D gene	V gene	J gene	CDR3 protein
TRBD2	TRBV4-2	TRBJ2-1	ASSQEGTSGGNEQF
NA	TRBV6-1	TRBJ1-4	ASSETANEKLF
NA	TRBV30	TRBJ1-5	AWSPDSNQPQH
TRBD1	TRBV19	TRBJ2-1	ASSPDRADEQF
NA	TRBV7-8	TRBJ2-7	ASSSRDLGTYEQY
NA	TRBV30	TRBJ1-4	AWSVSATNEKLF
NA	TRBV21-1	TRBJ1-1	ASNGGGDTEAF
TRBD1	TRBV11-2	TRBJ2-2	ASSFPGTGNTGELF
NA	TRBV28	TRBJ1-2	ASSPGGFGNYGYT
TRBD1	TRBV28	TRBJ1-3	ATQSLQGNGNTIY
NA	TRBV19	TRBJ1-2	ASSILTQRGAGGYT
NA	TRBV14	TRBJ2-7	ASSATYEQY
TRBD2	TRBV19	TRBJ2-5	ASSRTSGGAGTQY
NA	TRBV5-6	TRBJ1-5	ASSSRGLHQPQH
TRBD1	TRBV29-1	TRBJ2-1	SVVRDRLTYNEQF
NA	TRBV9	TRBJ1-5	ASSYGTAPNQPQH
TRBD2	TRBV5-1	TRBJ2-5	ASSPPGTSEETQY
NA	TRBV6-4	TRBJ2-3	ASSDRGGRPY
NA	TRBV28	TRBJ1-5	ASSLQPGATSYSNQPQH
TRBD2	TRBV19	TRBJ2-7	ASKAGVEQY
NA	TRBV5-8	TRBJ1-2	ASSLDMRGSIGYT
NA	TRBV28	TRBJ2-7	ASRNRVTYEQY
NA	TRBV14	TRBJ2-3	ASSRPTGSSTDTQY
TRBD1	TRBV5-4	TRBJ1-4	ASRPGTGENEKLF
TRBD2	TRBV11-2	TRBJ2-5	ASSLGFRGVQETQY
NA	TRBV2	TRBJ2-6	ASSVRANVLT
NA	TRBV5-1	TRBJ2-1	ASSLTGRNRTHNEQF
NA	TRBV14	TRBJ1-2	ASSQDPGLPLYGYT
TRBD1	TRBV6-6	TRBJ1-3	ASSSGTGSTGNTIY
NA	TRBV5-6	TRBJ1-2	ASSTLVDYYGYT
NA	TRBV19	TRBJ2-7	ASGQKSSYEQY
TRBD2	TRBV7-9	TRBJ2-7	ASSEISGLADYEQY
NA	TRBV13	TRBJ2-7	ASSQAGHSAYEQY
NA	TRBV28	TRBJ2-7	ASRPVGGARWSYEQY
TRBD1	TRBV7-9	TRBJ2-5	ASSLGRQGAGETQY
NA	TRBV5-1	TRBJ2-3	ASSLGHREPSTDTQY
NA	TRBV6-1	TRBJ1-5	ASSEALGTTANQPQH
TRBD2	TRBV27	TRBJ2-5	ASSQLAGVTRPQY
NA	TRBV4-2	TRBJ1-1	ASSRAGASNTEAF
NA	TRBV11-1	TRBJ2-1	ASADREGLHNEQF
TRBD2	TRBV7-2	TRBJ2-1	ASSYSGGSYNEQF
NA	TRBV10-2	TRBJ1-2	ASGDSGQTHYGYT
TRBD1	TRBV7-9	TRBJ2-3	ASSLWTGGDTDTQY
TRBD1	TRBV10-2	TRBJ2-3	ASSGNRMMGQGAGGPTDTQY
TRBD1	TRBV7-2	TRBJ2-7	ASSLTGTGLYEQY
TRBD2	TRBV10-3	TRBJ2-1	ASGRTSGVEQF
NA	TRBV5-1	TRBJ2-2	ASSLLGGAGAKNGELF
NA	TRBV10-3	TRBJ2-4	AISDGGRGIQY
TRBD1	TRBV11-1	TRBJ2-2	ASSLAWDRGYTGELF
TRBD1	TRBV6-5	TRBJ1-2	ASSFRTGVGGYT
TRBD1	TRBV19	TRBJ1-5	ASEEELTRTGGNQPQH
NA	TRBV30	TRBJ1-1	AWSVLLTDSAF
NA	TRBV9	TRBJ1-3	ASSVEEADSGNTIY
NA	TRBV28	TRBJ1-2	ASTRPGHYGYT
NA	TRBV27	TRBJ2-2	ASSLSKPLGPASTGELF
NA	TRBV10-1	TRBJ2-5	ASGGSGEETQY
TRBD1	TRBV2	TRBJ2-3	ASRDVMGQGTDTQY
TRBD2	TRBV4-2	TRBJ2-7	VSSPEKAGGPAPRPRYEQY
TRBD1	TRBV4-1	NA	ASSQSGQGSYEQY
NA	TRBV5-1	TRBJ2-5	ASSLSVGGSWETQY